The 14 T cell receptor beta chains given below trace back to one sample, sequenced in a study of human CD8 memory T cell subsets (dated by TCRdb to the early 2020s). These reads were obtained on a NextSeq 550. A Human TCR Profiling Kit was used to prepare UMI-labeled 5' RACE TCRbeta libraries. Based on TCRdb reprocessing of the reads, there is one entry per CDR3 protein sequence, and DNA is missing. This sample's table has entries for under 8,000 distinct CDR3 sequences. Clones ranked in the top ten supply around 21% of the sample. What was sequenced was CD8+ stem-like memory T cells (TSCM and TCM) sorted from PBMCs. Sample cell subset or site, as interpreted from the label and publication: stem-like memory CD8 T cells (TSTEM), CCR7+ PD-1- TIGIT-. These receptors were collected from a human donor in good health.

The J gene is TRBJ2-7, the V gene TRBV20-1. The CDR3 has 14 amino acids. Germline CDR1 DFQATT, CDR2 SNEGSKA (reference sequence). The CDR3 reads CSATGAGDLIEQYF.

The V gene is TRBV13, the J gene TRBJ2-1; TCRdb reports TRBD1, a call that lacks DNA to check it against. The CDR3 sequence is 12 residues long. CDR1 PRHDT and CDR2 FYEKMQ come from the germline V gene (reference sequence). CDR3 loop: CASSLAGNEQFF.

This clonotype is medium-sized by frequency. The chain uses TRBV20-1 and TRBJ1-1; with no DNA, the TCRdb D assignment of TRBD1 cannot be verified. The CDR3 has 14 amino acids. CDR1 and CDR2 (germline): DFQATT, SNEGSKA (reference sequence). CDR3: CSAIGAPQGTEAFF.

This rearrangement joins TRBV4-1 to TRBJ1-1. This CDR3 contains 15 residues. Germline loops: CDR1 MGHRA, CDR2 YSYEKL. The CDR3 region is CASSQGTDMNTEAFF.

This sequence joins TRBV5-5 and TRBJ2-3; TCRdb names TRBD1, which stays unverified in the absence of DNA. From germline, CDR1 is SGHKS and CDR2 YYEKEE (reference sequence). The CDR3 has 16 residues. The CDR3 here is CASSLTMTGATDTQYF.

The chain has TRBV6-5 and TRBJ1-5. CDR3 length: 12 amino acids. Germline CDR1 reads MNHEY; CDR2 reads SVGAGI. CDR3 protein: CASGEEYQPQHF.

The gene calls are TRBV12-3 or TRBV12-4 and TRBJ2-3; TCRdb returns TRBD2, unconfirmable since there is no DNA. CDR3 length equals 15 residues. This CDR3 reads CASSFRDFSTDTQYF.

CDR3 sequence reads: CASSLTTNTGELFF. The chain couples TRBV5-4 to TRBJ2-2. The CDR3 is made up of 14 amino acids. Per germline, CDR1 SGHNT and CDR2 YYREEE (reference sequence).

The V gene is TRBV9, the J gene TRBJ2-1; the TRBD2 assignment by TCRdb is unverifiable without DNA. The length of the CDR3 is 14 residues. Germline V CDR1 and CDR2: SGDLS, YYNGEE. The CDR3 protein is CASSVVPSGYEQFF.

Here the CDR3 reads CASSLRPFNNQPQHF. The chain is built from TRBV27 and TRBJ1-5. CDR1 and CDR2 from the germline V gene are MNHEY and SMNVEV (reference sequence). The CDR3 covers 15 residues.

The chain joins TRBV6-4 to TRBJ2-3; TCRdb designates TRBD1, a call that cannot be tested without DNA. The germline V gene encodes CDR1 MRHNA and CDR2 SNTAGT. The CDR3 consists of 13 residues. This chain's CDR3 is CASSPLGTDTQYF.

The chain couples TRBV6-4 to TRBJ2-3; the D call of TRBD2 rests on TCRdb alone, since no DNA is present to check it. The CDR3 has 17 residues. Germline V gene lookup returns CDR1 MRHNA and CDR2 SNTAGT. CDR3 sequence reads: CASSDSASGGARDTQYF.

J is TRBJ1-1 and V is TRBV19. Germline V gives CDR1 LNHDA, CDR2 SQIVND (reference sequence). CDR3 length equals 12 residues. The CDR3 is CASKCSGTEAFF.

CDR3 sequence reads: CASSGSDRATNYGYTF. The genes are TRBV2 and TRBJ1-2; TCRdb lists TRBD1, though no DNA is available to test this call. Germline lookup yields CDR1 SNHLY and CDR2 FYNNEI. The length of the CDR3 is 16 residues.